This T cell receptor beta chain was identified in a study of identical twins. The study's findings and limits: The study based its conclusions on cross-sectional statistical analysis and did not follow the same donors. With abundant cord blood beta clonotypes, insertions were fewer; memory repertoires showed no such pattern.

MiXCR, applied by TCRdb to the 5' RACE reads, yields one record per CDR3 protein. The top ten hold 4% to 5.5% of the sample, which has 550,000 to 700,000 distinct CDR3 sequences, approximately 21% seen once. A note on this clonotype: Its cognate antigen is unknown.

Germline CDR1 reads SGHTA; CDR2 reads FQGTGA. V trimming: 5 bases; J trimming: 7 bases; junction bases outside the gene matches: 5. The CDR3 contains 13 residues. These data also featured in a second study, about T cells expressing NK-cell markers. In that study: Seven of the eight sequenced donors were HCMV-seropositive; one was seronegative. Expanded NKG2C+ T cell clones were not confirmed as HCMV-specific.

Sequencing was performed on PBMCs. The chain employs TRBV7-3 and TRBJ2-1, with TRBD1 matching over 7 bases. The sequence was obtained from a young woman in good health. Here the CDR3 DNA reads TGTGCCAGCAGCACCAACAGGGGTAATGAGCAGTTCTTC. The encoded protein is CASSTNRGNEQFF. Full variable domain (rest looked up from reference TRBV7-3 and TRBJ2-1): GAGVSQTPSNKVTEKGKYVELRCDPISGHTALYWYRQSLGQGPEFLIYFQGTGAADDSGLPNDRFFAVRPEGSVSTLKIQRTERGDSAVYLCASSTNRGNEQFFGPGTRLTVL.